The next 12 T cell receptor beta chains were all read from a single sample in a study of response to subunit inactivated influenza vaccine. TCRdb recomputed calls from the RT-PCR reads with MiXCR, one row per CDR3 protein. The data show hundreds of thousands of distinct CDR3 sequences, with 14% seen just once and 6.5% to 8.5% held by the top ten. The sequencing here drew on PBMCs from blood, taken less than 15 days before vaccination. The receptor set was obtained from a man aged 50 to 59 who received an inactivated influenza vaccine.

This clonotype was counted only a few times. The CDR3 nucleotides are TGTGCCAGCAGTTTAGTGTGGGGGAGAGGTGGCTACACCTTC. It yields the protein CASSLVWGRGGYTF. The V call is TRBV27, the J call TRBJ1-2, with TRBD1 as a possible D gene (5 bases). Trimming removed 2 bases at V and 7 bases at J, with 14 bases between. CDR1 is MNHEY and CDR2 is SMNVEV in the germline V gene (reference sequence). This CDR3 region has 14 residues.

There are a few counts of this clonotype. This chain uses TRBV20-1 with TRBJ1-5; D gene ambiguous. Germline lookup yields CDR1 DFQATT and CDR2 SNEGSKA (reference sequence). This CDR3 comprises 11 residues. CDR3 in DNA: TGCAGCTCCGGGAGCAATCAGCCCCAGCATTTT. Amino acids: CSSGSNQPQHF.

In this sample, this clonotype turned up a few times. The chain couples TRBV15 to TRBJ1-5, with 7 bases identical to TRBD1. After removal of 5 bases from V and 6 bases from J, the junction contained 13 bases not matched to a gene. CDR3 length: 16 residues. Germline V CDR1 and CDR2: LNHNV, YYDKDF (reference sequence). The CDR3 spells CATSAPMTGKGQPQHF. The CDR3 DNA reads as TGTGCCACCAGCGCCCCCATGACAGGGAAGGGTCAGCCCCAGCATTTT.

This clonotype showed up many times. J is TRBJ2-3 and V is TRBV19; the D is unclear. V lost 6 bases and J lost 0, with 10 bases in between. CDR1 LNHDA and CDR2 SQIVND come from the germline V gene (reference sequence). The CDR3 is 14 amino acids. In DNA form, the CDR3 reads TGTGCCAGTAGGGATGGACCTAGCACAGATACGCAGTATTTT. The encoded protein is CASRDGPSTDTQYF.

The chain uses TRBV6-2 or TRBV6-3 and TRBJ2-7; D not certain. Trimming stripped 7 bases from V and 3 bases from J, with 7 bases between. Germline CDR1 MNHEY, CDR2 SVGEGT. This CDR3 has 11 amino acids. The CDR3 bases are TGTGCCAGCAACCACGGCTACGAGCAGTACTTC. The encoded protein is CASNHGYEQYF.

The chain uses TRBV7-6 and TRBJ2-1, with 8 bases that match TRBD2. CDR1 is SGHVS, CDR2 FNYEAQ, per germline. The CDR3 spans 17 residues. The trim removed 5 bases at V and 5 bases at J, leaving 14 bases unmatched. The CDR3 sequence is CASSPRVAGGRHNEQFF. CDR3 bases: TGTGCCAGCAGCCCCCGGGTGGCGGGGGGTAGACACAATGAGCAGTTCTTC.

This clonotype was observed a few times. The V gene is TRBV3-1, the J gene TRBJ2-5, with TRBD1 matching 8 bases. Germline CDR1 is LGHDT and CDR2 is YNNKEL (reference sequence). The V gene end was trimmed by 4 bases and the J gene end by 5 bases; junction bases not matched to a gene: 9. The CDR3 is 15 amino acids. CDR3 region: CASSPSGGLKETQYF. The CDR3 DNA follows: TGTGCCAGCAGCCCCTCAGGGGGCCTGAAGGAGACCCAGTACTTC.

V is TRBV4-3 and J is TRBJ1-4, with a weak D call TRBD1 (5 bases). Trimming shortened V by 1 base and J by 7 bases, and 16 bases separated the two germline ends. This CDR3 region has 16 residues. From germline, CDR1 is LGHNA and CDR2 YSLEER. DNA for the CDR3: TGCGCCAGCAGCCAAGGGGGGAGACCTTTTGGTGAAAAACTGTTTTTT. This gives the protein CASSQGGRPFGEKLFF.

There are a few counts of this clonotype. No conserved phenylalanine or tryptophan ends this CDR3, so it is likely a read error. No DNA is shown, since the ends of the CDR3 on it are uncertain; the CDR3 is the one TCRdb lists. The chain has TRBV5-6 and TRBJ1-1. Germline CDR1 SGHDT, CDR2 YYEEEE. The CDR3 totals 10 residues, both ends included. CDR3 amino acids: CASRSGAFGC.

This clonotype showed up just a few times. This sequence joins TRBV11-1 and TRBJ2-1, with 7 bases fitting TRBD1. The CDR3 runs 15 residues. Germline trimming cut 2 bases from V and 8 bases from J; bases unmatched to any gene: 9. Germline V gene lookup returns CDR1 SGHAT and CDR2 FQDESV (reference sequence). CDR3 loop: CASSLTHGQVDEQFF. In DNA, the CDR3 is TGTGCCAGCAGCTTAACTCACGGACAGGTGGATGAGCAGTTCTTC.

This clonotype was detected only a few times. The rearrangement uses TRBV28 and TRBJ2-4; 7 nucleotides match TRBD1. Per the germline V gene, CDR1 is MDHEN and CDR2 is SYDVKM. V was clipped by 6 bases and J by 5 bases; unmatched bases: 4. This CDR3 comprises 13 residues. CDR3: CASRTGTENIQYF. Written as DNA, the CDR3 is TGTGCCAGCAGAACCGGGACAGAAAACATTCAGTACTTC.

The table lists this clonotype with a few counts. CDR3 sequence: CASSAGTGAGRQPQHF. In DNA form, the CDR3 reads TGTGCCAGCAGCGCGGGGACAGGGGCGGGTAGGCAGCCCCAGCATTTT. The chain recombines TRBV7-2 with TRBJ1-5; 10 positions agree with TRBD1. Trimming cost V 5 bases and J 7 bases; bases outside gene matches: 11. The CDR3 totals 16 residues. The germline V gene has CDR1 SGHTA and CDR2 FQGNSA. Full variable domain (missing parts from reference TRBV7-2 and TRBJ1-5): GAGVSQSPSNKVTEKGKDVELRCDPISGHTALYWYRQSLGQGLEFLIYFQGNSAPDKSGLPSDRFSAERTGGSVSTLTIQRTQQEDSAVYLCASSAGTGAGRQPQHFGDGTRLSIL.